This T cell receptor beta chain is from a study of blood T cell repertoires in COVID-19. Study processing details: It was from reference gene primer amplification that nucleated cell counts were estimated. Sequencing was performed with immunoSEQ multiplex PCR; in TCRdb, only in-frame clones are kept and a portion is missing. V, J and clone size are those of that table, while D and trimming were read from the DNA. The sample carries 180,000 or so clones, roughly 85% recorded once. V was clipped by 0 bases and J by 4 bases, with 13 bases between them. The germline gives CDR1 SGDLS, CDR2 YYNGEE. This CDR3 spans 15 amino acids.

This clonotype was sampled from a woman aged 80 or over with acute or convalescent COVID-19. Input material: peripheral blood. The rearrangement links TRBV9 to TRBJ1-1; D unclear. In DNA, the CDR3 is TGTGCCAGCAGCGTAGTGTCAGGATCCTCCACTGAAGCTTTCTTT. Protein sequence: CASSVVSGSSTEAFF.